These 8 T cell receptor beta chains share one sample of origin, sequenced in a study of blood T cell repertoires in COVID-19. Clones were read by immunoSEQ multiplex PCR, and TCRdb kept only the in-frame ones, dropping some. The sample has 160,000 or so clones, less than 85% seen once; the top ten hold approximately 7.6%. The sequencing input was peripheral blood. These receptors were collected from a woman aged 60-75 years with COVID-19, enrolled during active disease.

This chain connects TRBV4-1 to TRBJ1-1, with D hard to call. Trimming took off 0 bases at V and 5 bases at J, with 13 bases between the two ends. CDR1 and CDR2 from the germline V gene are MGHRA and YSYEKL. This CDR3 contains 15 residues. DNA of the CDR3: TGCGCCAGCAGCCAAGATCCTGGTGGGCAAACTGAAGCTTTCTTT. Amino acid sequence: CASSQDPGGQTEAFF.

V usage is TRBV9 and J usage is TRBJ1-6, with a tentative D call TRBD1 (5 bases). From germline, CDR1 is SGDLS and CDR2 YYNGEE. V dropped 4 bases and J dropped 7 bases, with 15 bases sitting between them. The CDR3 spans 15 residues. The CDR3 region has the DNA TGTGCCAGCAGCACAAGAGGAGGGGACAATTCACCCCTCCACTTT. This codes for CASSTRGGDNSPLHF.

V gene TRBV15 combines with J gene TRBJ1-1, with unresolved D. This CDR3 is 14 amino acids long. V lost 0 bases and J 0 bases, leaving 5 bases between the germline ends. Germline V gene sequence: CDR1 LNHNV, CDR2 YYDKDF (reference sequence). The CDR3 sequence: CATSRDLMNTEAFF. CDR3 DNA sequence: TGTGCCACCAGCAGAGATTTAATGAACACTGAAGCTTTCTTT. Filled out from reference TRBV15 and TRBJ1-1, the complete variable domain reads DAMVIQNPRYQVTQFGKPVTLSCSQTLNHNVMYWYQQKSSQAPKLLFHYYDKDFNNEADTPDNFQSRRPNTSFCFLDIRSPGLGDTAMYLCATSRDLMNTEAFFGQGTRLTVV.

The count of this clone is one. J is TRBJ2-2 and V is TRBV5-1; the match to TRBD1 covers 8 bases. Trimming at V came to 4 bases and at J to 2 bases, leaving 7 bases not matched to a gene. This CDR3 comprises 16 residues. CDR1 is SGHRS, CDR2 YFSETQ, per germline. CDR3 nucleotide sequence: TGCGCCAGCAGCCGAGCCGGGACAGGTAACACCGGGGAGCTGTTTTTT. Its protein is CASSRAGTGNTGELFF.

The rearrangement links TRBV30 to TRBJ2-5; TRBD2 agrees at 13 bases. The CDR3 spans 16 residues. Trimming removed 2 bases from V and 5 bases from J; junction bases left unmatched: 8. Per germline, CDR1 GTSNPN and CDR2 SVGIG (reference sequence). CDR3 bases: TGTGCCTGGAGTTCCGGACTAGCGGGAGTTGGGGAGACCCAGTACTTC. Its protein product is CAWSSGLAGVGETQYF. Using reference TRBV30 and TRBJ2-5 for the parts outside the CDR3, the full variable domain is SQTIHQWPATLVQPVGSPLSLECTVEGTSNPNLYWYRQAAGRGLQLLFYSVGIGQISSEVPQNLSASRPQDRQFILSSKKLLLSDSGFYLCAWSSGLAGVGETQYFGPGTRLLVL.

This chain uses TRBV19 with TRBJ2-3; D is unresolved. The CDR3 runs 13 residues. V lost 4 bases and J 0 bases, leaving 5 bases between the germline ends. CDR1 LNHDA and CDR2 SQIVND come from the germline V gene (reference sequence). CDR3 sequence reads: CASSKTSTDTQYF. CDR3 nucleotides: TGTGCCAGTAGTAAGACTAGCACAGATACGCAGTATTTT.

For the CDR3, the DNA is TGTGCCAGCAGCACACCTGACTCCTACGAGCAGTACGTC. Its protein is CASSTPDSYEQYV. The chain is built from TRBV5-4 and TRBJ2-7, with unresolved D. The CDR3 contains 13 residues. CDR1 is SGHNT and CDR2 is YYREEE in the germline V gene (reference sequence). Trimming left V 4 bases short and J 0 bases short, with 8 bases between.

V and J are TRBV19 and TRBJ2-5; 7 bases are a match to TRBD2. CDR1 is LNHDA, CDR2 SQIVND, per germline (reference sequence). J was trimmed by 0 bases and V by 6 bases; bases with no gene match: 1. This CDR3 contains 13 residues. In DNA form, the CDR3 reads TGTGCCAGTAGAGCGGGGAACCAAGAGACCCAGTACTTC. This gives the protein CASRAGNQETQYF.